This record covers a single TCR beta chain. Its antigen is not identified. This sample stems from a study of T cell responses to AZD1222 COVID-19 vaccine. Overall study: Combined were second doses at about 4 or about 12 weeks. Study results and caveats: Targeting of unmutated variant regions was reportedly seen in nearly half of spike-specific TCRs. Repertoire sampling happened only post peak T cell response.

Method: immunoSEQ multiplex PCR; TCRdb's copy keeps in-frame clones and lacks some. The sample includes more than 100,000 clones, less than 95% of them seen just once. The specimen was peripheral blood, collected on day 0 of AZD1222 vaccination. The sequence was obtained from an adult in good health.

CDR3 sequence reads: CASSEATSGRSEQFF. The DNA of the CDR3 is TGTGCCAGCAGTGAAGCGACTAGCGGCCGCTCGGAGCAGTTCTTC. The chain carries TRBV6-1 and TRBJ2-1, with TRBD2 matching over 9 bases. The V gene end was trimmed by 0 bases and the J gene end by 10 bases; junction bases not matched to a gene: 7. This CDR3 has 15 residues. The germline V gene has CDR1 MNHNS and CDR2 SASEGT.